This TCR beta chain is from a study of shared clonotypes between healthy human individuals (dated by TCRdb to the early 2020s). Some background on the complete study: Two women and a few men aged 18 to 49 years were included in the cohort. To increase sequencing depth and limit assay-specific biases, TCR repertoire library preparation and sequencing were carried out by different laboratories using diverse techniques. Blood TCR repertoires of roughly five healthy adults were deeply sequenced to estimate repertoire size and the extent of clonotype sharing between individuals. Each donor's leukapheresis produced roughly between about 0.85 and 10 billion PBMCs. Per donor, three plates each were used for CD4 naive and CD4 memory, two for CD8 naive, and one for CD8 memory. The research as a whole found: Sharing across several donors was observed for about 5% of naive CD4, 3% to 4% of naive CD8, 2% to 2.5% of memory CD4, and over 0.3% of memory CD8 clonotypes. Sampling was limited to blood, and TCR repertoires in tissue likely differ from TCR repertoires in blood. Larger estimated clonotype richness was generally found for naive subsets than for memory subsets. Even with the large sequencing depth, rarefaction of the sorted-subset datasets indicated that sequencing was incomplete. The genetic and exposure-history diversity represented was limited by the small number of donors. Higher generation probabilities were observed for clonotypes shared by all four sorted-subset donors than for non-shared clonotypes. Pairwise subsampling led to the expectation that sequencing depth would affect the degree of clonotype sharing among donors.

Donors were healthy HIV-negative adults with no recently reported acute infections or vaccinations. Every donor was a Caucasian adult residing in Nashville, Tennessee, USA. Magnetic negative selection was used to enrich CD4+ T cells, after which naive cells were positively selected on CD45RA and the negative fraction became the memory subset. Blood was collected by leukapheresis, and PBMCs were isolated by Ficoll-Histopaque density gradient centrifugation and then cryopreserved in liquid nitrogen vapor phase. Analytical flow cytometry was used to check the purity and quantity of each magnetically sorted T cell population. Genomic DNA was isolated from each sorted fraction and quantified by UV absorbance on a Nanodrop 2000c. For this clone: Its binding antigen is unknown. No base quality information exists; no much larger clone differs at one position.

Using the deep immunoSEQ assay, multiplex PCR amplified TCR CDR3 regions from genomic DNA. For each cell subset, the extracted genomic DNA was distributed evenly across all wells of several immunoSEQ 96-well plates, and each plate served as one replicate. Each replicate PCR for sorted subsets received about 220 ng genomic DNA, equal to roughly 29,000 T cell genomes. The purified libraries were quantified using a Qubit 3.0 fluorometer, sized with a Bioanalyzer 2100, and then quantified again using the KAPA Library Quantification kit. Every immunoSEQ 96-well plate was sequenced on a dedicated single-read 150-cycle Illumina NextSeq 550 flow cell. In the authors' own workflow: Because only junctional sequences without quality scores were contained in the immunoSEQ output, filtering matching that applied to full-length reads could not be performed. Sequences were annotated with PyIR, a Python wrapper for IgBLAST v1.9, using IMGT germline references to assign V/J genes and CDR3. Reads with weak V/J assignments (E-value above 1e-6), missing CDR3, stop codons, out-of-frame junctions, or ambiguous translated residues were removed. V3J clonotypes were defined as sequences sharing an identical inferred V gene, J gene, and CDR3 amino acid sequence. Percentage overlap between repertoires was calculated by dividing the number of shared unique clonotypes by the size of the smaller repertoire. Three approaches were used to assess repertoire richness: RTK rarefaction, the Chao1 estimator, and Recon v2.1 estimates of unobserved clonotypes. For all TCRbeta clonotypes obtained by the gDNA method from a few donors, generation probabilities were computed with OLGA. Entries here come from immuneACCESS through TCRdb and include only in-frame sequences with V and J called. Some clones fail to appear in such tables; in the studies checked, an unresolved V gene covers under half of the shortfall, and the cause of the remainder is unknown. Clone size and the V and J calls come from that table; the DNA yielded D and trimming. The sample table holds 2,500,000 or so clones, of which approximately 92% were seen once. Over 0.12% of the sample is taken by the ten largest.

V drops 3 bases and J drops 0 bases, leaving 7 bases in between. The germline V gene (reference sequence) provides CDR1 GTSNPN and CDR2 SVGIG. The CDR3 runs 13 residues from the cysteine to the phenylalanine. Of all the DNA, just the CDR3 is kept, 39 bases in frame from base 1. The rearrangement combines TRBV30 with TRBJ2-3, with the D gene not confidently named. Sequencing input: naive CD4+ T cells sorted from blood. This specimen's cell subset or site label, per the study, means: CD45RA+ positively selected. The TCR was taken from a man aged 18 to 30 in good health. The CDR3 corresponds to CAWSLTSTDTQYF. The nucleotide sequence is given as TGTGCCTGGAGCCTGACTAGCACAGATACGCAGTATTTT.